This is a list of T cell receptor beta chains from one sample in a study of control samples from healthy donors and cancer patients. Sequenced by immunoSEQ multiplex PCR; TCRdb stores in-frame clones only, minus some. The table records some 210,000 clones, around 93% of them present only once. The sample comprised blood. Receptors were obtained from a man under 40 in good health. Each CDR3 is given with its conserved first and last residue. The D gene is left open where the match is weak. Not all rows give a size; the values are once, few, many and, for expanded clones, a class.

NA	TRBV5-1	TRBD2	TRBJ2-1	TGCGCCAGCAGCCCGAATTTAGCGGGGGCGTACAATGAGCAGTTCTTC	CASSPNLAGAYNEQFF
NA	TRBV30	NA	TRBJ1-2	TGTGCCTGGAGCCGCCCCCCGGAGACAGATGGCTACACCTTC	CAWSRPPETDGYTF
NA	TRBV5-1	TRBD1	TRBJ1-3	TGCGCCAGCAGCCGGACAGGGGGCGCAGGACTCGGGAACACCATATATTTT	CASSRTGGAGLGNTIYF
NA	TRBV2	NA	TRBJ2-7	TGTGCCAGCAGTGAAATGGAGGGAGGCAGGGTGGAAGAGCAGTACTTC	CASSEMEGGRVEEQYF
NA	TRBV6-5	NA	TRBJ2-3	TGTGCCAGCAGTCCGGGGTTCACAGATACGCAGTATTTT	CASSPGFTDTQYF
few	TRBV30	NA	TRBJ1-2	TGTGCCTGGAATGAACGATATCTCCTGACTGGGGACTATGGCTACACCTTC	CAWNERYLLTGDYGYTF
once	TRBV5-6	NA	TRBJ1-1	TGTGCCAGCAGCTTGGCCAATGCCCTGGAAGCTTTCTTT	CASSLANALEAFF
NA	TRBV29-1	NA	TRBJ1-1	TGCAGCGGTGCTTATTCGGGGGATGCTTTCTTT	CSGAYSGDAFF
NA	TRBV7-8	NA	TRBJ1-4	TGTGCCAGCAGCTCGTGGGGGGCAACTAATGAAAAACTGTTTTTT	CASSSWGATNEKLFF
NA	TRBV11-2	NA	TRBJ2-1	TGTGCCAGCAGCCGTCCCCTCGCCTCCTACAATGAGCAGTTCTTC	CASSRPLASYNEQFF
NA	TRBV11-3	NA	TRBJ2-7	TGTGCCAGCAGCTTAGGTTCGTCCTACGAGCAGTACTTC	CASSLGSSYEQYF
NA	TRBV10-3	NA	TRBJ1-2	TGTGCCACCCTCACCAGGACAGATCTAAGAAGGGCTGGCTACACCTTC	CATLTRTDLRRAGYTF
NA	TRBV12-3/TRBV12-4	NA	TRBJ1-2	TGTGCCAGCAGTTTTTGGGATGGCTACACCTTC	CASSFWDGYTF
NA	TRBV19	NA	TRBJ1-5	TGTGCCAGTAGTGACCACGGGACCGGACTCAATCAGCCCCAGCATTTT	CASSDHGTGLNQPQHF
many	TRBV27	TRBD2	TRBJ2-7	TGTGCCAGCAGCCCTAGCGGGGGCCACTACGAGCAGTACTTC	CASSPSGGHYEQYF
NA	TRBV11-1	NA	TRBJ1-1	TGTGCCAGCAGCCTCCGCTTTTCGCATTGGACTGAAGCTTTCTTT	CASSLRFSHWTEAFF
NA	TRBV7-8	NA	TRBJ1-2	TGTGCCAGCAGCTTATCCAGGGTGGATGGCTACACCTTC	CASSLSRVDGYTF
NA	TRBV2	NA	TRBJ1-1	TGTGCCAGCAAAATCGCCCCCATGAACACTGAAGCTTTCTTT	CASKIAPMNTEAFF
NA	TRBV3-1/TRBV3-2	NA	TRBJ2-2	TGTGCCAGCAGCCAAGCCCTAGGTCCCGGGGAGCTGTTTTTT	CASSQALGPGELFF
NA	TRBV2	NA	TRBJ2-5	TGTGCCACCCTACCCGTAGAGGCCCAAGAGACCCAGTACTTC	CATLPVEAQETQYF
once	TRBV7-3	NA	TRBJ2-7	TGTGCCAGCAGGACGCCAGGGGACTACGAGCAGTACTTC	CASRTPGDYEQYF
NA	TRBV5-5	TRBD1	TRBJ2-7	TGTGCCAGCAGCGGACTCCGGGACAGGGGGCACTACGAGCAGTACTTC	CASSGLRDRGHYEQYF
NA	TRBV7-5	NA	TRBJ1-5	TGTGCCAGAAGCTTACCGACAGTAAGAACACCTTTGGGGCCCCAGCATTTT	CARSLPTVRTPLGPQHF
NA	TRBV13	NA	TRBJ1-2	TGTGCCAGCAGCTTAGGTAGGCAGGGAGGCTTTTATGGCTACACCTTC	CASSLGRQGGFYGYTF
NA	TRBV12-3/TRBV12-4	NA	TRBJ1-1	TGTGCCAGCGTCGGGCTGACTGAAGCTTTCTTT	CASVGLTEAFF
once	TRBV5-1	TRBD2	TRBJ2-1	TGCGCCAGCAGCTTGGCTGTCAGCGGGGGGGCTCGGGATGAGCAGTTCTTC	CASSLAVSGGARDEQFF
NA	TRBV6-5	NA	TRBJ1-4	TGTGCCAGCAGTTCCTCTCACCGGGGAGAGCGTGAAAAACTGTTTTTT	CASSSSHRGEREKLFF
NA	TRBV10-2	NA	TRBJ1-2	TGCGCCAGCAGTGCCCCAGGTAGCTATGGCTACACCTTC	CASSAPGSYGYTF